The next 15 T cell receptor beta chains were all read from a single sample in a study of OX40 agonist ivuxolimab in advanced cancers. Sequencing was performed with immunoSEQ multiplex PCR; in TCRdb, only in-frame clones are kept and a portion is missing. The table lists about 67,000 clones, around 84% of them singletons. Sequencing was performed on CD4+ or CD8+ T cells sorted from blood, taken in a trial of the OX40 agonist ivuxolimab. These TCRs come from an adult with an advanced solid tumor such as melanoma, head and neck, liver or kidney cancer.

CDR3 sequence: CASSIRFSIGYEQYF. The CDR3 nucleotides read TGTGCCAGTAGTATCAGGTTCTCAATCGGCTACGAGCAGTACTTC. V gene TRBV19 combines with J gene TRBJ2-7; D remains unclear. The CDR3 loop spans 15 amino acids. Trimming took 3 bases from V and 3 from J, leaving 15 bases between them. CDR1 and CDR2 from the germline V gene are LNHDA and SQIVND (reference sequence).

The genes are TRBV2 and TRBJ1-2; no clear D gene. The CDR3 spans 14 residues. CDR1 and CDR2 (germline): SNHLY, FYNNEI. Trimming cost V 6 bases and J 0 bases, with 11 bases left between them. The CDR3 here is CASSIRTANYGYTF. The CDR3 DNA is TGTGCCAGCAGCATCCGGACGGCTAACTATGGCTACACCTTC. The full variable domain, completed using reference TRBV2 and TRBJ1-2, is EPEVTQTPSHQVTQMGQEVILRCVPISNHLYFYWYRQILGQKVEFLVSFYNNEISEKSEIFDDQFSVERPDGSNFTLKIRSTKLEDSAMYFCASSIRTANYGYTFGSGTRLTVV.

V and J are TRBV19 and TRBJ1-1, with no clear D. V lost 7 bases and J 4 bases, leaving 13 bases between the germline ends. Germline assignment: CDR1 LNHDA and CDR2 SQIVND (reference sequence). This CDR3 region has 13 residues. This chain's CDR3 is CASTPERSTEAFF. For the CDR3, the DNA is TGTGCCAGTACCCCGGAACGTTCCACTGAAGCTTTCTTT.

V and J are TRBV7-2 and TRBJ2-5; D is undetermined. V shed 0 bases and J shed 5 bases, with 7 bases lying between them. Germline assignment: CDR1 SGHTA and CDR2 FQGNSA. The CDR3 sequence is 13 residues long. CDR3 loop: CASSLAVRETQYF. The CDR3 DNA sequence: TGTGCCAGCAGCTTAGCGGTTAGGGAGACCCAGTACTTC.

This rearrangement joins TRBV5-1 to TRBJ2-5; a possible D gene is TRBD2 (7 bases). The CDR3 runs 15 residues. V shed 4 bases and J shed 7 bases, with 20 bases lying between them. From germline, CDR1 is SGHRS and CDR2 YFSETQ. In DNA, the CDR3 is TGCGCCAGCAGCCCCGCTAGGGGGGGATCCGGGACCCAGTACTTC. This encodes CASSPARGGSGTQYF.

The chain combines TRBV7-2 with TRBJ2-3, with 8 bases matching TRBD2. The CDR3 has 16 residues. Germline loops: CDR1 SGHTA, CDR2 FQGNSA. V gave up 5 bases and J gave up 2 bases; unmatched junction bases: 9. CDR3 DNA: TGTGCCAGCAGCCCCCGGGTAGCGGGAACCACAGATACGCAGTATTTT. It encodes CASSPRVAGTTDTQYF.

This clone appeared once. This chain links TRBV5-1 with TRBJ2-7, with D maybe TRBD2 (5 bases). V gave up 4 bases and J gave up 5 bases, with 16 bases separating them. The germline V gene encodes CDR1 SGHRS and CDR2 YFSETQ. The CDR3 covers 14 residues. In nucleotides, the CDR3 is TGCGCCAGCAGCGCCCGCGGAACGGGGAACGAGCAGTACTTC. It encodes CASSARGTGNEQYF. The full variable domain, in which reference TRBV5-1 and TRBJ2-7 provide the parts outside the CDR3, is KAGVTQTPRYLIKTRGQQVTLSCSPISGHRSVSWYQQTPGQGLQFLFEYFSETQRNKGNFPGRFSGRQFSNSRSEMNVSTLELGDSALYLCASSARGTGNEQYFGPGTRLTVT.

This rearrangement joins TRBV2 to TRBJ1-6; 10 nucleotides agree with TRBD1. V trimming: 6 bases; J trimming: 5 bases; junction bases outside the gene matches: 4. Germline lookup yields CDR1 SNHLY and CDR2 FYNNEI. This CDR3 comprises 15 residues. The CDR3: CASRDRGNNNSPLHF. The CDR3 DNA is TGTGCCAGCAGGGACAGGGGGAATAATAATTCACCCCTCCACTTT.

The chain is built from TRBV4-1 and TRBJ1-1, with 7 bases identical to TRBD1. V was clipped by 2 bases and J by 7 bases; unmatched bases: 7. This CDR3 spans 14 amino acids. Germline CDR1 is MGHRA and CDR2 is YSYEKL. The CDR3: CASSQPGTAIEAFF. The CDR3 DNA is TGCGCCAGCAGCCAACCCGGGACAGCGATTGAAGCTTTCTTT.

Only one count was recorded for this clone. V and J are TRBV2 and TRBJ2-6, with D perhaps being TRBD1 or TRBD2 (5 bases each). Germline lookup yields CDR1 SNHLY and CDR2 FYNNEI. V lost 6 bases and J lost 0, with 12 bases in between. This CDR3 region has 16 residues. CDR3 region: CASSRDGRSGANVLTF. The CDR3 region has the DNA TGTGCCAGCAGCCGGGACGGCCGCTCTGGGGCCAACGTCCTGACTTTC.

CDR3 region: CASSLGGQLSNTGELFF. As DNA, the CDR3 is TGTGCCAGCAGCTTGGGAGGACAGCTCTCGAACACCGGGGAGCTGTTTTTT. The rearrangement uses TRBV5-5 and TRBJ2-2; D may be TRBD1 (6 bases). Between the trimmed V and J ends, which lost 0 bases and 0 bases, there was a span of 12 bases. The CDR3 runs 17 residues. The germline V gene encodes CDR1 SGHKS and CDR2 YYEKEE (reference sequence).

CDR3 region: CASMKALSGNTIYF. The CDR3 bases are TGTGCCAGCATGAAGGCCCTCTCTGGAAACACCATATATTTT. V gene TRBV28 combines with J gene TRBJ1-3; D not resolved. Trimming stripped 7 bases from V and 0 bases from J, with 10 bases between. The CDR3 is 14 amino acids. Looked up from germline, CDR1 is MDHEN and CDR2 is SYDVKM.

This chain connects TRBV19 to TRBJ2-1, with 8 bases matching TRBD1. The CDR3 runs 13 residues. The V segment lost 10 bases and the J segment 5 bases; nucleotides outside the gene matches: 7. Germline CDR1 LNHDA, CDR2 SQIVND (reference sequence). The CDR3 DNA is TGTGCCACGCTTCGACAGGGGAACAATGAGCAGTTCTTC. It is translated as CATLRQGNNEQFF.

The J gene is TRBJ2-2, the V gene TRBV5-1; 11 nucleotides agree with TRBD1. J gave up 6 bases and V 9 bases, and 7 bases lay outside the gene matches. Germline loops: CDR1 SGHRS, CDR2 YFSETQ. The CDR3 has 14 residues. This chain's CDR3 is CATGPGQGAGELFF. The CDR3 DNA reads TGCGCCACTGGACCGGGACAGGGGGCCGGGGAGCTGTTTTTT.

The chain combines TRBV27 with TRBJ2-3; D possibly corresponds to TRBD2 (7 bases). Germline CDR1 MNHEY, CDR2 SMNVEV (reference sequence). The ends were cut back, 4 bases at V and 4 bases at J, with 12 bases in the middle. The CDR3 is 14 residues long. Here the CDR3 reads CASSSGGNSDTQYF. DNA of the CDR3: TGTGCCAGCAGTTCGGGGGGCAACTCAGATACGCAGTATTTT.